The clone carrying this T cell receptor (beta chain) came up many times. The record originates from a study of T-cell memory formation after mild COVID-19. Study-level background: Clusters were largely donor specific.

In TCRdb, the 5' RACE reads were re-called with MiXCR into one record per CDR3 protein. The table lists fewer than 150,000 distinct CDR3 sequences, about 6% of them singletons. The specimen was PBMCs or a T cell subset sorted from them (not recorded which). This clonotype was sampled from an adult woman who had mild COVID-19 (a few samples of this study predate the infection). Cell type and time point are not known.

CDR3 region: CASSWDRGYEQYF. The CDR3, as DNA: TGTGCCAGCAGCTGGGACAGGGGTTACGAGCAGTACTTC. J is TRBJ2-7 and V is TRBV7-6, with TRBD1 matching over 10 bases. This CDR3 has 13 amino acids. Germline V gene sequence: CDR1 SGHVS, CDR2 FNYEAQ. The V gene end was trimmed by 4 bases and the J gene end by 4 bases; junction bases not matched to a gene: 1.